The 2 T cell receptor beta chains below come from one sample, sequenced in a study of blood T cell repertoires in COVID-19. Using immunoSEQ multiplex PCR, the repertoire was profiled, and TCRdb retains in-frame clones only, with some absent. The table includes 150,000 to 200,000 clones, more than 60% detected once. The sample was peripheral blood. These receptors came from a man in his sixties with acute or convalescent COVID-19.

The chain is built from TRBV7-3 and TRBJ2-5, with 12 positions matching TRBD2. CDR3 length: 15 residues. Germline V gives CDR1 SGHTA, CDR2 FQGTGA. Trimming at V came to 3 bases and at J to 5 bases, leaving 4 bases not matched to a gene. The CDR3 DNA is TGTGCCAGCAGCTTGACTAGCGGGGGAGGGGAGACCCAGTACTTC. Its translation: CASSLTSGGGETQYF.

V usage is TRBV29-1 and J usage is TRBJ1-2, with TRBD1 matching 9 bases. CDR3 length equals 15 residues. V dropped 7 bases and J dropped 0; count of bases not matched to a gene: 9. Germline-derived CDR1 and CDR2 are SQVTM and ANQGSEA. The CDR3 DNA sequence: TGCAGCGCTCGGACAGGGGACTCAGCTAACTATGGCTACACCTTC. Amino acid sequence: CSARTGDSANYGYTF.